These 7 T cell receptor beta chains came from one sample sequenced in a study of CD8+ T cells in alopecia areata. The treatment: oral pan-JAK inhibitor, 5-10 mg twice daily. It was cDNA, reverse transcribed from extracted RNA, that served as the sequencing template. Profiled with immunoSEQ multiplex PCR; TCRdb holds only in-frame clones, not every one. The sample holds over 90,000 clones; about nine tenths are singletons and the top ten take around 10%. The sequenced sample was CD8+ T cells sorted from blood, obtained between weeks 30 and 35, from a patient treated with tofacitinib. These receptors originate from a human donor with alopecia areata.

The chain combines TRBV5-1 with TRBJ2-3, with 8 bases aligning to TRBD1. The CDR3 is 15 residues long. V lost 4 bases, J lost 2 bases, and 6 bases stayed unmatched. Germline V CDR1 and CDR2: SGHRS, YFSETQ. The CDR3 loop reads CASSHRQGHTDTQYF. The CDR3 DNA sequence: TGCGCCAGCAGCCATAGACAGGGGCACACAGATACGCAGTATTTT.

This clone has only one observation. The V and J genes are TRBV13 and TRBJ2-1, with 9 bases identical to TRBD2. Germline-derived CDR1 and CDR2 are PRHDT and FYEKMQ (reference sequence). J lost 6 bases, V lost 5 bases, and 8 bases had no gene match. The CDR3 is 15 residues long. The chain's CDR3 is CASSEGLAYLNEQFF. The CDR3 DNA is TGTGCCAGCAGCGAGGGACTAGCCTACCTCAATGAGCAGTTCTTC. The whole variable domain, filled in from reference TRBV13 and TRBJ2-1, reads AAGVIQSPRHLIKEKRETATLKCYPIPRHDTVYWYQQGPGQDPQFLISFYEKMQSDKGSIPDRFSAQQFSDYHSELNMSSLELGDSALYFCASSEGLAYLNEQFFGPGTRLTVL.

This chain joins TRBV10-3 and TRBJ1-6; no definite D call. V lost 10 bases and J lost 0, with 13 bases in between. Looked up from germline, CDR1 is ENHRY and CDR2 is SYGVKD. The CDR3 is made up of 15 amino acids. CDR3 in DNA: TGTGCCACCGGACGGACGAGCTCCTATAATTCACCCCTCCACTTT. Protein: CATGRTSSYNSPLHF.

The chain joins TRBV9 to TRBJ1-2; D gene uncertain. Looked up from germline, CDR1 is SGDLS and CDR2 is YYNGEE. This CDR3 is built from 15 residues. Trimming shortened V by 4 bases and J by 8 bases, and 21 bases separated the two germline ends. As DNA, the CDR3 is TGTGCCAGCAGCTTAACATTGTCCGGATCGGTGGGCTACACCTTC. Protein: CASSLTLSGSVGYTF.

The chain has TRBV29-1 and TRBJ2-1; 8 bases match TRBD2. The V and J ends lost 0 bases and 9 bases, in that order; junction bases with no gene match: 4. Germline CDR1 is SQVTM and CDR2 is ANQGSEA. The CDR3 runs to 13 residues. CDR3 sequence reads: CSVEEVAGTEQFF. CDR3 nucleotides: TGCAGCGTTGAAGAAGTAGCGGGGACTGAGCAGTTCTTC.

The rearrangement joins TRBV7-2 to TRBJ2-1; tentative D call: TRBD2 (5 bases). V was trimmed by 4 bases and J by 0 bases, leaving 19 bases between them. Germline V lookup: CDR1 SGHTA, CDR2 FQGNSA. The length of the CDR3 is 18 residues. In DNA, the CDR3 is TGTGCCAGCAGCTCACTGCCAGCGGAGCGACCCTCCTACAATGAGCAGTTCTTC. This sequence encodes CASSSLPAERPSYNEQFF. Full variable domain (rest looked up from reference TRBV7-2 and TRBJ2-1): GAGVSQSPSNKVTEKGKDVELRCDPISGHTALYWYRQSLGQGLEFLIYFQGNSAPDKSGLPSDRFSAERTGGSVSTLTIQRTQQEDSAVYLCASSSLPAERPSYNEQFFGPGTRLTVL.

The V gene is TRBV2, the J gene TRBJ2-3; 8 nucleotides align to TRBD2. V shed 2 bases, J shed 2 bases, and the junction held 6 bases outside the gene matches. From germline, CDR1 is SNHLY and CDR2 FYNNEI. The length of the CDR3 is 16 residues. CDR3 sequence (DNA): TGTGCCAGCAGTGAACTGAGCGGGGGCACCACAGATACGCAGTATTTT. Residues: CASSELSGGTTDTQYF.